The 23 T cell receptor beta chains presented below share a single source sample, sequenced in a study of cytomegalovirus exposure and HLA in healthy donors. 60 Vbeta and 13 Jbeta primers were used in PCR. The table came from immunoSEQ multiplex PCR; TCRdb's copy has only in-frame clones and leaves some out. The sample has about 210,000 clones, over 75% seen once. Sequencing was performed on PBMCs. These receptors were obtained from a male donor in good health and CMV-seronegative.

The chain couples TRBV29-1 to TRBJ1-5, with D perhaps matching TRBD1 (6 bases). The germline V and J ends were trimmed by 4 bases and 4 bases, with 14 bases remaining between them. Germline values: CDR1 SQVTM, CDR2 ANQGSEA. The CDR3 totals 14 residues. CDR3 sequence: CSVAPPGVNQPQHF. CDR3 sequence (DNA): TGCAGCGTTGCCCCCCCAGGGGTTAATCAGCCCCAGCATTTT.

V and J are TRBV7-3 and TRBJ2-6; 9 positions match TRBD1. The V segment lost 5 bases and the J segment 4 bases; nucleotides outside the gene matches: 6. The CDR3 is 16 residues long. Germline V gene sequence: CDR1 SGHTA, CDR2 FQGTGA. This CDR3 reads CASSATGGAGANVLTF. CDR3 nucleotides: TGTGCCAGCAGCGCGACAGGGGGGGCGGGGGCCAACGTCCTGACTTTC.

The chain is built from TRBV10-3 and TRBJ2-2; 7 bases line up with TRBD1. There are 15 residues in the CDR3. Germline CDR1 and CDR2: ENHRY and SYGVKD. Unmatched junction bases numbered 4, after V lost 6 bases and J lost 0 bases. Here the CDR3 DNA reads TGTGCCATCAGGATGCAGGGGGCGAACACCGGGGAGCTGTTTTTT. Amino acids: CAIRMQGANTGELFF.

The chain links TRBV9 to TRBJ1-2; D uncertain. The CDR3 sequence is 14 residues long. V gave up 0 bases and J gave up 4 bases, with 10 bases separating them. Looked up from germline, CDR1 is SGDLS and CDR2 is YYNGEE. CDR3 sequence: CASSVEAAPYGYTF. The CDR3 DNA sequence: TGTGCCAGCAGCGTAGAGGCGGCACCCTATGGCTACACCTTC.

This rearrangement joins TRBV4-3 to TRBJ2-1, with TRBD2 matching 11 bases. V gave up 4 bases and J gave up 9 bases; unmatched junction bases: 8. CDR3 length: 15 amino acids. Germline V gene sequence: CDR1 LGHNA, CDR2 YSLEER. The CDR3 reads CASSPSGGSQGEQFF. The CDR3 nucleotides read TGCGCCAGCAGCCCTAGCGGGGGGTCTCAGGGTGAGCAGTTCTTC.

The CDR3 DNA reads TGTGCCAGCAGCCGACAGGGGGATGAAAAACTGTTTTTT. Translation gives CASSRQGDEKLFF. The chain joins TRBV5-5 to TRBJ1-4; 9 nucleotides agree with TRBD1. The CDR3 is made up of 13 amino acids. Germline V gives CDR1 SGHKS, CDR2 YYEKEE (reference sequence). J lost 6 bases, V lost 4 bases, and 1 base had no gene match.

This sequence joins TRBV5-1 and TRBJ1-3; D gene ambiguous. The CDR3 runs to 15 residues. Trimming took off 0 bases at V and 3 bases at J, with 10 bases between the two ends. Germline CDR1 is SGHRS and CDR2 is YFSETQ. This chain's CDR3 is CASSLAGEFGNTIYF. In DNA form, the CDR3 reads TGCGCCAGCAGCTTGGCCGGGGAATTTGGAAACACCATATATTTT.

The CDR3 DNA sequence: TGTGCCTGGACCCCGGGATATGACACCAATGAGCAGTTCTTC. Encoded protein: CAWTPGYDTNEQFF. The V gene is TRBV30, the J gene TRBJ2-1; D possibly corresponds to TRBD2 (5 bases). The length of the CDR3 is 14 residues. V was pared by 4 bases and J by 6 bases, with 16 bases between. The germline V gene has CDR1 GTSNPN and CDR2 SVGIG (reference sequence). Full variable domain (rest looked up from reference TRBV30 and TRBJ2-1): SQTIHQWPATLVQPVGSPLSLECTVEGTSNPNLYWYRQAAGRGLQLLFYSVGIGQISSEVPQNLSASRPQDRQFILSSKKLLLSDSGFYLCAWTPGYDTNEQFFGPGTRLTVL.

The J gene is TRBJ2-2, the V gene TRBV11-3; the match to TRBD2 covers 7 bases. V trimming: 4 bases; J trimming: 6 bases; junction bases outside the gene matches: 11. CDR1 is SGHNT, CDR2 YENEEA, per germline. CDR3 length: 16 residues. DNA for the CDR3: TGTGCCAGCAGCTATATGACGGGAGGACTTTCCGGGGAGCTGTTTTTT. This gives the protein CASSYMTGGLSGELFF.

The CDR3 nucleotides read TGTGCCAGCAGCGTAGATCCAGGGGCTGGAAACACCATATATTTT. Its translation is CASSVDPGAGNTIYF. The V and J genes are TRBV9 and TRBJ1-3; possibly TRBD1 for D (6 bases). Germline V gene lookup returns CDR1 SGDLS and CDR2 YYNGEE. The CDR3 loop spans 15 amino acids. The ends were cut back, 0 bases at V and 2 bases at J, with 9 bases in the middle.

The chain uses TRBV19 and TRBJ1-1; a weak D match, TRBD1 (5 bases). The CDR3 totals 14 residues. The germline V and J ends were trimmed by 4 bases and 6 bases, with 15 bases remaining between them. Per the germline V gene, CDR1 is LNHDA and CDR2 is SQIVND (reference sequence). As DNA, the CDR3 is TGTGCCAGTAGTAGTCCGGGGGGGACCGCTGAAGCTTTCTTT. It specifies CASSSPGGTAEAFF. The whole variable domain, filled in from reference TRBV19 and TRBJ1-1, reads DGGITQSPKYLFRKEGQNVTLSCEQNLNHDAMYWYRQDPGQGLRLIYYSQIVNDFQKGDIAEGYSVSREKKESFPLTVTSAQKNPTAFYLCASSSPGGTAEAFFGQGTRLTVV.

The rearrangement links TRBV11-2 to TRBJ2-5, with D possibly TRBD1 on 5 matching bases. This CDR3 is built from 13 residues. Looked up from germline, CDR1 is SGHAT and CDR2 is FQNNGV. Between the trimmed V and J ends, which lost 1 base and 5 bases, there was a span of 8 bases. Here the CDR3 reads CASSLVGLETQYF. In DNA, the CDR3 is TGTGCCAGCAGCTTAGTGGGGCTGGAGACCCAGTACTTC.

The chain links TRBV28 to TRBJ1-2; weak D call: TRBD1 (6 bases). The germline V gene has CDR1 MDHEN and CDR2 SYDVKM. The V and J ends lost 3 bases and 8 bases respectively, with 13 bases between them. This CDR3 has 13 amino acids. The CDR3 region is CASSLNRDTGYTF. CDR3 coding DNA: TGTGCCAGCAGTTTGAACCGGGACACCGGCTACACCTTC.

This clone was counted once. The rearrangement links TRBV27 to TRBJ2-5; the match to TRBD2 covers 13 bases. The V gene's germline CDR1 is MNHEY and CDR2 SMNVEV (reference sequence). V was clipped by 0 bases and J by 5 bases; unmatched bases: 3. This CDR3 is built from 16 residues. The CDR3: CASSLSTSGRAETQYF. For the CDR3, the DNA is TGTGCCAGCAGTTTATCCACTAGCGGGAGGGCCGAGACCCAGTACTTC.

The chain links TRBV4-3 to TRBJ1-3, with D unresolved. The germline V gene encodes CDR1 LGHNA and CDR2 YSLEER. The ends were cut back, 4 bases at V and 0 bases at J, with 10 bases in the middle. The CDR3 has 15 amino acids. DNA for the CDR3: TGCGCCAGCAGCCCGCGACATCACTCTGGAAACACCATATATTTT. Amino acid sequence: CASSPRHHSGNTIYF.

The V gene is TRBV7-2, the J gene TRBJ1-1; tentative D call: TRBD1 (6 bases). There are 14 residues in the CDR3. Looked up from germline, CDR1 is SGHTA and CDR2 is FQGNSA. Trimming left V 4 bases short and J 1 base short, with 10 bases between. The CDR3 DNA reads TGTGCCAGCAGCTACCAGACAGGGAACACTGAAGCTTTCTTT. Amino acid sequence: CASSYQTGNTEAFF.

This clone was detected a few times. The chain uses TRBV7-2 and TRBJ1-1; 7 nucleotides line up with TRBD1. Germline V gene data show CDR1 as SGHTA and CDR2 as FQGNSA. The V gene end was trimmed by 5 bases and the J gene end by 4 bases; junction bases not matched to a gene: 7. The CDR3 contains 14 residues. The CDR3 here is CASSPRQGSTEAFF. The CDR3 nucleotides read TGTGCCAGCAGCCCACGACAGGGCAGCACTGAAGCTTTCTTT.

The gene calls are TRBV30 and TRBJ2-7; 12 bases are a match to TRBD2. Unmatched junction bases numbered 10, after V lost 3 bases and J lost 7 bases. Germline V gene data show CDR1 as GTSNPN and CDR2 as SVGIG (reference sequence). This CDR3 comprises 15 residues. Written as DNA, the CDR3 is TGTGCCTGGAGAACCCTAGCGGGAGGGCCTAGTGAGCAGTACTTC. Translating it yields CAWRTLAGGPSEQYF.

V gene TRBV19 combines with J gene TRBJ1-1; D gene unclear. The CDR3 has 13 residues. V lost 5 bases to trimming and J lost 3 bases, with 10 bases between them. Per germline, CDR1 LNHDA and CDR2 SQIVND (reference sequence). CDR3 amino acids: CASSLQVDTEAFF. CDR3 bases: TGTGCCAGTAGTCTCCAGGTGGACACTGAAGCTTTCTTT. Complete variable domain (other parts from reference TRBV19 and TRBJ1-1): DGGITQSPKYLFRKEGQNVTLSCEQNLNHDAMYWYRQDPGQGLRLIYYSQIVNDFQKGDIAEGYSVSREKKESFPLTVTSAQKNPTAFYLCASSLQVDTEAFFGQGTRLTVV.

This chain connects TRBV5-1 to TRBJ1-4; D is undetermined. CDR3 length equals 13 residues. Germline CDR1 SGHRS, CDR2 YFSETQ. Trimming took 0 bases from V and 7 from J, leaving 7 bases between them. The chain's CDR3 is CASSLGDTEKLFF. In nucleotides, the CDR3 is TGCGCCAGCAGCTTGGGTGACACTGAAAAACTGTTTTTT. The whole variable domain, filled in from reference TRBV5-1 and TRBJ1-4, reads KAGVTQTPRYLIKTRGQQVTLSCSPISGHRSVSWYQQTPGQGLQFLFEYFSETQRNKGNFPGRFSGRQFSNSRSEMNVSTLELGDSALYLCASSLGDTEKLFFGSGTQLSVL.

This clone was seen a handful of times. This chain uses TRBV19 with TRBJ1-1; the match to TRBD1 covers 8 bases. The CDR3 runs 14 residues. V shed 6 bases and J 3 bases; nucleotides not matched to a gene: 6. Per the germline V gene, CDR1 is LNHDA and CDR2 is SQIVND (reference sequence). The CDR3 bases are TGTGCCAGTAGCCTGACAGGGGTTCACACTGAAGCTTTCTTT. It encodes CASSLTGVHTEAFF.

The chain recombines TRBV28 with TRBJ2-5, with 11 bases fitting TRBD2. The germline CDR1 and CDR2 sequences are MDHEN and SYDVKM. Losses at the gene ends were 6 bases for V and 1 base for J; bases not matched to a gene: 4. The CDR3 has 15 residues. The CDR3 region is CASRYTSGSQETQYF. The CDR3 region has the DNA TGTGCCAGCAGATATACTAGCGGGAGCCAAGAGACCCAGTACTTC. The full variable domain, its missing parts supplied by reference TRBV28 and TRBJ2-5, is DVKVTQSSRYLVKRTGEKVFLECVQDMDHENMFWYRQDPGLGLRLIYFSYDVKMKEKGDIPEGYSVSREKKERFSLILESASTNQTSMYLCASRYTSGSQETQYFGPGTRLLVL.

This clone was seen more than once but under ten times. This sequence joins TRBV9 and TRBJ2-7, with TRBD1 identical over 7 bases. Per germline, CDR1 SGDLS and CDR2 YYNGEE. Trimming took 0 bases from V and 3 from J; bases not matched to a gene: 6. This CDR3 has 15 residues. Here the CDR3 reads CASSVGRQGLYEQYF. The CDR3 DNA sequence: TGTGCCAGCAGCGTAGGGCGACAGGGCCTCTACGAGCAGTACTTC.